This T cell receptor (beta chain) was captured by sequencing in a study of siplizumab effects on memory and regulatory T cells. Study-wide points: Roughly 75-95% of proliferating CD4+ or CD8+ clones defied assignment to a naive or memory phenotype. In unstimulated cells, naive T cells appeared more diverse than memory T cells and seemed major alloresponse contributors.

The assay was immunoSEQ multiplex PCR, and TCRdb's table has in-frame clones only and misses some. The repertoire has fewer than 80,000 clones, 93% of them found once; the top ten carry 4.5% to 6.5%. The V gene lost 0 bases and the J gene lost 2 bases, with 9 bases spanning the gap. The CDR3 has 14 residues. CDR1 and CDR2 (germline): SGHNT, YYREEE (reference sequence). Worth noting for this clone: Its matching antigen is unknown.

This TCR derives from a human donor in good health. The chain carries TRBV5-4 and TRBJ2-7; D call uncertain. Sequenced material: CD8+ T cells sorted from blood. CDR3 residues: CASSLGADPYEQYF. In DNA, the CDR3 is TGTGCCAGCAGCTTGGGGGCAGACCCCTACGAGCAGTACTTC.